This T cell receptor beta chain was retrieved from a study of blood T cell repertoires in COVID-19. Study details: Sample material is recorded as cDNA or gDNA derived from T cells, B-cell-depleted T cells, or PBMCs.

Sequencing used immunoSEQ multiplex PCR; TCRdb keeps in-frame clones, though not all of them. The data hold around 59,000 clones, with 65% to 85% observed a single time. V lost 7 bases, J lost 10 bases, and 17 bases lay in between. Germline values: CDR1 MRHNA, CDR2 SNTAGT. The CDR3 is 14 amino acids. The sequenced sample consisted of peripheral blood. The chain recombines TRBV6-4 with TRBJ1-6, with D unclear. The TCR sequence derives from a man in his sixties with acute or convalescent COVID-19. The CDR3 DNA is TGTGCCAGCACAAGACCGACTCCCCCCTCACCCCTCCACTTT. It translates to CASTRPTPPSPLHF.